A selection of T cell receptor beta chains follows, all from one sample in a study of CD8 T cells in ankylosing spondylitis. Using its own MiXCR run on the 5' RACE reads, TCRdb lists one record per CDR3 protein. The sample has some 240,000 distinct CDR3 sequences, just under 7.5% seen once; the top ten hold more than 13%. Sequencing was carried out using blood, either unsorted or a sorted T cell fraction (not recorded which). Every receptor here comes from a male donor with ankylosing spondylitis. CDR3s include the opening cysteine and the closing phenylalanine or tryptophan. A D gene is named only where the DNA matches it firmly. Clone size is given for some rows only: seen once, a few or many times, or a class if the clone is expanded.

>-|TRBV12-3/TRBV12-4|16|TRBJ2-1|TRBD2
TGTGCCAGCAGTATAGCCCTCGCGGGAGGGCGCAATGAGCAGTTCTTC
CASSIALAGGRNEQFF
>many|TRBV15|15|TRBJ1-5|TRBD1
TGTGCCACCACCTGGGACAGGGGGAGCAATCAGCCCCAGCATTTT
CATTWDRGSNQPQHF
>-|TRBV7-8|14|TRBJ2-1|TRBD2
TGTGCCAGCAGCTTAGGACTAGCGGGAGCTGAGCAGTTCTTC
CASSLGLAGAEQFF
>many|TRBV5-1|15|TRBJ2-1|-
TGCGCCAGCAGCTCTGGACTTGCCTCCTACAATGAGCAGTTCTTC
CASSSGLASYNEQFF
>-|TRBV20-1|11|TRBJ1-2|-
TGCAGTGCTAGAGATGGCCATGGCTACACCTTC
CSARDGHGYTF
>-|TRBV4-3|14|TRBJ1-1|TRBD1
TGCGCCAGCAGCCAAGGGACAGGGACCACTGAAGCTTTCTTT
CASSQGTGTTEAFF
>-|TRBV6-2/TRBV6-3|17|TRBJ2-6|-
TGTGCCAGCAATCCCGGGGGCTTTCTCTCTGGGGCCAACGTCCTGACTTTC
CASNPGGFLSGANVLTF
>many|TRBV10-3|10|TRBJ1-5|-
TGTGCCATCGGGAGGAAGCCCCAGCATTTT
CAIGRKPQHF
>many|TRBV5-1|18|TRBJ1-1|-
TGCGCCAGCAGCTTGGTAGGGGGAGGTGCGGGGAGAGACACTGAAGCTTTCTTT
CASSLVGGGAGRDTEAFF
>many|TRBV27|14|TRBJ1-1|-
TGTGCCAGCAGTTTAGCAGGGGTAAACACTGAAGCTTTCTTT
CASSLAGVNTEAFF
>few|TRBV5-6|17|TRBJ2-6|TRBD1
TGTGCCAGCAGCTTGGAAGGGACAGGGGTGTGGGCCAACGTCCTGACTTTC
CASSLEGTGVWANVLTF
>-|TRBV27|14|TRBJ1-5|-
TGTGCCAGCAGCCAGGACAGCCCAAATCAGCCCCAGCATTTT
CASSQDSPNQPQHF
>-|TRBV19|21|TRBJ2-7|TRBD1
TGTGCCAGTAGTATAGCGGGGGTTTCGATGGACAGGGATACTACTTATTACGAGCAGTACTTC
CASSIAGVSMDRDTTYYEQYF
>-|TRBV6-1|16|TRBJ2-7|-
TGTGCCAGCAGACTGACAAGGGAGGCTAGACGGGGCGAGCAGTACTTC
CASRLTREARRGEQYF
>many|TRBV27|15|TRBJ2-3|TRBD2
TGTGCCAGCAGTTCACGGACTAGCGGGACAGATACGCAGTATTTT
CASSSRTSGTDTQYF
>many|TRBV2|11|TRBJ1-2|-
TGTGCCAGCAGTCCCGGTCGGGGCTACACCTTC
CASSPGRGYTF
>few|TRBV13|14|TRBJ2-1|TRBD2
TGTGCCAGCAGCAGTGGCGGGAGTAGGGGCGAGCAGTTCTTC
CASSSGGSRGEQFF
>many|TRBV24-1|17|TRBJ2-7|TRBD1
TGTGCCACCAGTGACCGACCCGGACGCACAGGGGACTACGAGCAGTACTTC
CATSDRPGRTGDYEQYF
>many|TRBV4-3|11|TRBJ2-7|-
TGCGCCAGCAGCCAAGGGGACGAGCAGTACTTC
CASSQGDEQYF
>many|TRBV6-2/TRBV6-3|15|TRBJ1-3|-
TGTGCCAGCAGAACCCGGGACACCTCTGGAAACACCATATATTTT
CASRTRDTSGNTIYF
>many|TRBV20-1|16|TRBJ2-7|-
TGCAGTGCTAATGTTCTAAGGGAAATGAGCGGCTACGAGCAGTACTTC
CSANVLREMSGYEQYF
>many|TRBV20-1|13|TRBJ2-7|-
TGCAGTGCTAGAGCGGTCTCTTCCTACGAGCAGTACTTC
CSARAVSSYEQYF
>many|TRBV14|21|TRBJ2-1|TRBD2
TGTGCCAGCAGCCTCCATGGAGTAATGGCTAGCGGGACATCCCGCCCCAGAGAGCAGTTCTTC
CASSLHGVMASGTSRPREQFF